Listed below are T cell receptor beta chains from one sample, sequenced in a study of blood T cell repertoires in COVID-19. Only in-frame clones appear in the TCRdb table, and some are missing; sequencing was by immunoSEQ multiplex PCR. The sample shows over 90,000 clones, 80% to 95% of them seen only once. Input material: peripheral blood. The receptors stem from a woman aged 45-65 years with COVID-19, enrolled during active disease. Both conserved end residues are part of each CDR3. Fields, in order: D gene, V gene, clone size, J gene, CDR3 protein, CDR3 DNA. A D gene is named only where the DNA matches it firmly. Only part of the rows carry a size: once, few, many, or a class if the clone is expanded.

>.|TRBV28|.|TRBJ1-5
CASRQRGQPQHF
TGTGCCAGCCGACAACGGGGGCAGCCCCAGCATTTT
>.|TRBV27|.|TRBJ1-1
CASSLSVNTEAFF
TGTGCCAGCAGTTTGAGTGTGAACACTGAAGCTTTCTTT
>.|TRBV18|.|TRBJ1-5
CASSPGGGQPQHF
TGTGCCAGCTCACCAGGGGGGGGACAGCCCCAGCATTTT
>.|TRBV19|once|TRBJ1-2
CATKQGAPNYGYTF
TGTGCCACCAAACAGGGCGCCCCTAACTATGGCTACACCTTC
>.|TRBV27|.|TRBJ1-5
CASSEGSGRQPQHF
TGTGCCAGCAGTGAAGGGTCAGGGCGTCAGCCCCAGCATTTT
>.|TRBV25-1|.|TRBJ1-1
CASSMQGWDTEAFF
TGTGCCAGCAGTATGCAGGGATGGGACACTGAAGCTTTCTTT
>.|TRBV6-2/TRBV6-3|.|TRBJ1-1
CASSWTHLGTEAFF
TGTGCCAGCAGTTGGACACACTTGGGCACTGAAGCTTTCTTT
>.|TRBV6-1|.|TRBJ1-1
CASSDLWTVGTEAFF
TGTGCCAGCAGTGATCTTTGGACAGTCGGAACTGAAGCTTTCTTT
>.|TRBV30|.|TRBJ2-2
CAWSAGDTGELFF
TGTGCCTGGAGTGCAGGGGACACCGGGGAGCTGTTTTTT
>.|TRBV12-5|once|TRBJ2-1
CASGLVGLYNEQFF
TGTGCTAGTGGTTTGGTGGGACTTTACAATGAGCAGTTCTTC
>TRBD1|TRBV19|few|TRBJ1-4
CASSKRGTGGNEKLFF
TGTGCCAGTAGTAAAAGAGGTACAGGGGGTAATGAAAAACTGTTTTTT
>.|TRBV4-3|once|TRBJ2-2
CASSQFGSTGELFF
TGCGCCAGCAGCCAATTCGGGAGCACCGGGGAGCTGTTTTTT
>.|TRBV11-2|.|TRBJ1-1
CASSPQGPEAFF
TGTGCCAGCAGCCCCCAGGGCCCTGAAGCTTTCTTT
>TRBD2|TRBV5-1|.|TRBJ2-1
CASREGLAGVGEQFF
TGCGCCAGCAGGGAGGGACTAGCGGGGGTTGGGGAGCAGTTCTTC
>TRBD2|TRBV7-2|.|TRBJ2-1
CASSLGGSGGQNEQFF
TGTGCCAGCAGCTTAGGGGGTAGCGGGGGACAAAATGAGCAGTTCTTC
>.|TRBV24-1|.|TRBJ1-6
CATSDLYSGSPLHF
TGTGCCACCAGTGATTTGTACTCCGGTTCACCCCTCCACTTT
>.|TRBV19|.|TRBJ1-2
CASLPSRGGRLIYGYTF
TGTGCCAGTCTTCCTAGTAGGGGGGGGCGGCTCATCTATGGCTACACCTTC
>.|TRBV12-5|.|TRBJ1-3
CASANRADRGNTIYF
TGTGCTAGTGCCAACCGGGCCGACAGGGGAAACACCATATATTTT
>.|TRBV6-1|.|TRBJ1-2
CASSEAPEPNYGYTF
TGTGCCAGCAGTGAAGCGCCAGAACCAAACTATGGCTACACCTTC
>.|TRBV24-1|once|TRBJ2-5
CATSGRGSQETQYF
TGTGCCACCAGTGGTAGGGGGTCCCAAGAGACCCAGTACTTC
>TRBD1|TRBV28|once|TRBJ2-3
CASSSTGTASTDTQYF
TGTGCCAGCAGTTCCACCGGGACAGCTAGCACAGATACGCAGTATTTT
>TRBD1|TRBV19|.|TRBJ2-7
CASSTGQGAYEQYF
TGTGCCAGTAGTACCGGACAGGGGGCCTACGAGCAGTACTTC
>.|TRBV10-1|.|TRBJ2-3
CASGRTGATQYF
TGCGCCAGCGGAAGAACAGGAGCTACGCAGTATTTT